This T cell receptor (beta chain) emerged from a study of T cells after yellow fever vaccination. Across the whole study: Preparation used SMART-Seq v4 Ultra Low Input for the low-cell-number fractions. Overall study results and limits: CD4 and CD8 compartments shared a small share of clonotypes. In post-booster samples, most primary-vaccination clones reappeared (approximately 96% CD4, approximately 91% CD8).

With 7 bases removed from V and 4 bases from J, the gap between germline ends came to 25 bases. Per germline, CDR1 SEHNR and CDR2 FQNEAQ (reference sequence). This CDR3 is 18 amino acids long. Universal primer sites and UMIs were introduced during 5'RACE template-switching synthesis of TCR cDNA. Each CDR3 protein gets one entry after TCRdb re-called the 5' RACE reads with MiXCR. The sample carries roughly 340,000 distinct CDR3 sequences, 3% to 4.5% recorded once. In its sample, this clonotype was seen a few times. Its antigen is unidentified. This receptor was taken from a man in his late teens or twenties who received the YFV17D yellow fever vaccine. The chain uses TRBV7-9 and TRBJ2-2; D gene ambiguous. Specimen: PBMCs, collected 5 days after the yellow fever booster vaccination. CDR3: CASTFKRSLPPPTGELFF. CDR3 DNA: TGTGCCAGCACCTTTAAAAGGAGCTTACCACCCCCCACCGGGGAGCTGTTTTTT.